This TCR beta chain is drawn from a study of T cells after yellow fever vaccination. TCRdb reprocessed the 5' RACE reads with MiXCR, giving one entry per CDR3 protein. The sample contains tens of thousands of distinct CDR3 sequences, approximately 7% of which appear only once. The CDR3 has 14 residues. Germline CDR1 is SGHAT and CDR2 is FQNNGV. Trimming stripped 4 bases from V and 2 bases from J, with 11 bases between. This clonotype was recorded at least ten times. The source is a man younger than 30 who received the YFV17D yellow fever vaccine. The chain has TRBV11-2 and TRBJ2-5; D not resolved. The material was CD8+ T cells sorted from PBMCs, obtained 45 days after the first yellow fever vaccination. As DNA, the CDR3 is TGTGCCAGCAGCTCCTGGACGGATCAAGAGACCCAGTACTTC. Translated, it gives CASSSWTDQETQYF.